This T cell receptor beta chain was captured by sequencing in a study of graft-versus-host responses after intestinal transplantation. On the study more broadly: Recipients got multivisceral, liver-intestinal, or isolated intestinal transplants. Among the recipients, all got anti-thymocyte globulin induction and then tacrolimus and steroids for 3 to 4 years. Notes on the study in general: Declines in HvG clones occurring early post-transplant were associated with peak circulating GvH clone levels. Allograft clonal ratios (graft-versus-host to host-versus-graft) were high in patients who had graft-donor T cell macrochimerism.

This clone was seen once. What it binds is not known. Trimming at V came to 0 bases and at J to 5 bases, leaving 14 bases not matched to a gene. CDR1 and CDR2 (germline): SGHDN, FVKESK. The CDR3 length is 20 residues. The data were produced by immunoSEQ multiplex PCR, yet TCRdb's version contains in-frame clones alone and is incomplete. The table records some 100,000 clones, less than 95% of them present only once. The gene calls are TRBV14 and TRBJ2-2; 11 bases align to TRBD1. The material was unstimulated CD8+ T cells sorted from spleen or lymph node cells, obtained before transplant. The receptor was derived from a human donor who was the organ donor for an intestinal transplant. CDR3 bases: TGTGCCAGCAGCCAAGATCAGCGGACAGGGGGCGGATCAAGGACCGGGGAGCTGTTTTTT. Protein: CASSQDQRTGGGSRTGELFF.